One and the same sample provided the 3 T cell receptor beta chains below, sequenced in a study of blood T cell repertoires in COVID-19. The assay was immunoSEQ multiplex PCR, and TCRdb's table has in-frame clones only and misses some. The sample has 100,000 to 150,000 clones; 80% to 90% are singletons. Sequenced material: peripheral blood. The origin of the receptors is a man aged 65 to 85 with active or convalescent COVID-19.

The rearrangement links TRBV3-1 (or the pseudogene TRBV3-2) to TRBJ2-5, with TRBD2 matching 13 bases. This CDR3 comprises 15 residues. Trimming cost V 5 bases and J 2 bases; bases outside gene matches: 2. Germline CDR1 reads LGHDT; CDR2 reads YNNKEL (reference sequence). The CDR3 is CASSLGLAGQETQYF. In nucleotides, the CDR3 is TGTGCCAGCAGCTTGGGACTAGCGGGACAAGAGACCCAGTACTTC.

The chain uses TRBV20-1 and TRBJ2-4, with 7 bases lining up with TRBD1. The CDR3 sequence is 10 residues long. The V and J ends lost 6 bases and 13 bases, in that order; junction bases with no gene match: 6. Germline lookup yields CDR1 DFQATT and CDR2 SNEGSKA (reference sequence). The CDR3: CSASDRVQYF. As DNA, the CDR3 is TGCAGTGCCAGTGACAGGGTCCAGTACTTC.

This clone was detected a few times. The chain carries TRBV7-2 and TRBJ2-1; 8 nucleotides line up with TRBD2. The CDR3 runs to 17 residues. The ends lost 2 bases at V and 6 bases at J; junction bases unmatched: 12. Germline V gene data show CDR1 as SGHTA and CDR2 as FQGNSA. In DNA form, the CDR3 reads TGTGCCAGCAGCTTAAAGACCCCGGGACTAGTAGTCAATGAGCAGTTCTTC. The encoded protein is CASSLKTPGLVVNEQFF.